Each of the 13 T cell receptor beta chains below was sequenced from the same sample in a study of vaccination effects on CD4 cells after COVID-19. ViraFEST expansion of antigen-specific CD4+ T cells with viral peptide pools preceded sequencing. Isolating CD4+ T cells followed more than eight days of culture. Each participant received a vaccine that was either BNT162b2 or mRNA-1273, given as two doses. Antigen specificity for these receptors is unknown. Using immunoSEQ multiplex PCR, the repertoire was profiled, and TCRdb retains in-frame clones only, with some absent. The sample gives under 35,000 clones, 65% to 80% of which show up once; roughly 10% is in the top ten. Sequencing was performed on CD4+ T cells from PBMCs cultured with HCoV-NL63 spike peptides, taken after COVID-19 vaccination. The source of these receptors is a human donor who received a COVID-19 vaccine.

In its sample, this clone was seen once. The V call is TRBV12-3 or TRBV12-4, the J call TRBJ1-6; no reliable D call. Trimming removed 7 bases from V and 7 bases from J, with 11 bases in between. The CDR3 totals 13 residues. This CDR3 is CASNNDRNSPLHF. In DNA form, the CDR3 reads TGTGCCAGCAATAACGACCGAAATTCACCCCTCCACTTT.

The chain joins TRBV9 to TRBJ2-3, with 7 bases identical to TRBD1. This CDR3 has 15 residues. V lost 4 bases and J lost 0; bases outside the gene matches: 5. The germline gives CDR1 SGDLS, CDR2 YYNGEE. CDR3 amino acids: CASSPRQGSTDTQYF. Written as DNA, the CDR3 is TGTGCCAGCAGCCCCCGACAGGGAAGCACAGATACGCAGTATTTT. The full variable domain, with the rest looked up from reference TRBV9 and TRBJ2-3, is DSGVTQTPKHLITATGQRVTLRCSPRSGDLSVYWYQQSLDQGLQFLIQYYNGEERAKGNILERFSAQQFPDLHSELNLSSLELGDSALYFCASSPRQGSTDTQYFGPGTRLTVL.

The chain's CDR3 is CAISPRDPRGTDTQYF. Written as DNA, the CDR3 is TGTGCCATCAGTCCCCGGGACCCCCGGGGCACAGATACGCAGTATTTT. This chain uses TRBV10-3 with TRBJ2-3, with D perhaps matching TRBD1 or TRBD2 (5 bases each). Trimming took off 5 bases at V and 1 base at J, with 16 bases between the two ends. CDR3 length: 16 amino acids. The germline V gene encodes CDR1 ENHRY and CDR2 SYGVKD.

This sequence joins TRBV6-4 and TRBJ1-1; D may be TRBD1 (5 bases). Germline V gives CDR1 MRHNA, CDR2 SNTAGT. V was shortened by 1 base and J by 5 bases, with 11 bases between the two germline ends. This CDR3 region has 14 residues. The CDR3 DNA sequence: TGTGCCAGCAGTGACTTTTCATGGGGGACTGAAGCTTTCTTT. Amino acid sequence: CASSDFSWGTEAFF.

The V and J genes are TRBV2 and TRBJ1-6; D is possibly TRBD1 (6 bases). The germline gives CDR1 SNHLY, CDR2 FYNNEI. V was clipped by 3 bases and J by 6 bases, with 12 bases between them. The CDR3 sequence is 15 residues long. CDR3 coding DNA: TGTGCCAGCAGTGAGCAGGGGCGAAGTAATTCACCCCTCCACTTT. The encoded protein is CASSEQGRSNSPLHF. The full variable domain, in which reference TRBV2 and TRBJ1-6 provide the parts outside the CDR3, is EPEVTQTPSHQVTQMGQEVILRCVPISNHLYFYWYRQILGQKVEFLVSFYNNEISEKSEIFDDQFSVERPDGSNFTLKIRSTKLEDSAMYFCASSEQGRSNSPLHFGNGTRLTVT.

This sequence joins TRBV2 and TRBJ2-1, with D possibly TRBD2 on 6 matching bases. Germline V lookup: CDR1 SNHLY, CDR2 FYNNEI. The CDR3 contains 14 residues. Trimming shortened V by 10 bases and J by 3 bases, and 16 bases separated the two germline ends. The CDR3 spells CATRGAGIYNEQFF. The DNA for the CDR3 is TGTGCCACCCGGGGCGCGGGGATCTACAATGAGCAGTTCTTC.

The chain uses TRBV2 and TRBJ1-1; D remains ambiguous. This CDR3 comprises 13 residues. V was pared by 0 bases and J by 5 bases, with 7 bases between. Germline V lookup: CDR1 SNHLY, CDR2 FYNNEI. CDR3 bases: TGTGCCAGCAGTGAAGCCGGTGCTACTGAAGCTTTCTTT. Protein sequence: CASSEAGATEAFF.

Written as DNA, the CDR3 is TGTGCCAGCAGCCAAGGGTTCGGCTGGCAGGGGGGCACTGAAGCTTTCTTT. This gives the protein CASSQGFGWQGGTEAFF. This chain joins TRBV14 and TRBJ1-1, with 7 bases aligning to TRBD1. V shed 1 base and J 4 bases; nucleotides not matched to a gene: 12. CDR3 length: 17 amino acids. Germline-derived CDR1 and CDR2 are SGHDN and FVKESK.

The V call is TRBV29-1, the J call TRBJ1-4; tentatively, D is TRBD1 (5 bases). V was cut by 4 bases and J by 0 bases, with 6 bases left in between. The germline V gene encodes CDR1 SQVTM and CDR2 ANQGSEA. The CDR3 contains 13 residues. In DNA form, the CDR3 reads TGCAGCGTTGGGGGGGCAACTAATGAAAAACTGTTTTTT. It is translated as CSVGGATNEKLFF.

The chain is built from TRBV2 and TRBJ1-5; 10 bases match TRBD1. The trim removed 8 bases at V and 1 base at J, leaving 5 bases unmatched. CDR1 is SNHLY and CDR2 is FYNNEI in the germline V gene. The CDR3 has 15 amino acids. The CDR3 loop is CASGGQGLSNQPQHF. CDR3 sequence (DNA): TGTGCCAGCGGGGGACAGGGGTTAAGCAATCAGCCCCAGCATTTT.

This clone appeared a few times. This chain joins TRBV6-4 and TRBJ1-2; maybe TRBD1 (5 bases). Germline V gene lookup returns CDR1 MRHNA and CDR2 SNTAGT. The ends were cut back, 0 bases at V and 3 bases at J, with 11 bases in the middle. CDR3 size: 15 residues. The CDR3 reads CASSDSLDSYYGYTF. The CDR3 DNA sequence: TGTGCCAGCAGTGACTCCCTAGACAGCTACTATGGCTACACCTTC.

The genes are TRBV12-3 or TRBV12-4 and TRBJ1-4; no reliable D call. Trimming removed 2 bases at V and 7 bases at J, with 8 bases between. The CDR3 covers 13 residues. The CDR3 nucleotides read TGTGCCAGCAGTTTAAGCGTCGGTGAAAAACTGTTTTTT. Translating it yields CASSLSVGEKLFF.

This clone was seen a few times. This chain joins TRBV6-5 and TRBJ1-2; D perhaps matches TRBD1 (5 bases). V gave up 0 bases and J gave up 4 bases, with 12 bases separating them. The length of the CDR3 is 15 residues. The germline V gene has CDR1 MNHEY and CDR2 SVGAGI. The CDR3 reads CASSYSIGGIYGYTF. CDR3 nucleotides: TGTGCCAGCAGTTACTCGATTGGGGGAATCTATGGCTACACCTTC.